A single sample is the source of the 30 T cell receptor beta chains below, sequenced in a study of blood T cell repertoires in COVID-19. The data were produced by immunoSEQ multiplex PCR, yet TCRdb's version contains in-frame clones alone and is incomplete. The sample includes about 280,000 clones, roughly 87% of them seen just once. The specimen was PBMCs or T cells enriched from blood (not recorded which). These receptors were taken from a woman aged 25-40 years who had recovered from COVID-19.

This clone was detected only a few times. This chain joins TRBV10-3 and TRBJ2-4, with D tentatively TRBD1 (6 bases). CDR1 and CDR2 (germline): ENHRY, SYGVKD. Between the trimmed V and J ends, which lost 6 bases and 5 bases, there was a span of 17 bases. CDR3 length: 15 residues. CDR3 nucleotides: TGTGCCATCAGCCCCGAGAGTAACAGGGAAAACATTCAGTACTTC. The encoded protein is CAISPESNRENIQYF.

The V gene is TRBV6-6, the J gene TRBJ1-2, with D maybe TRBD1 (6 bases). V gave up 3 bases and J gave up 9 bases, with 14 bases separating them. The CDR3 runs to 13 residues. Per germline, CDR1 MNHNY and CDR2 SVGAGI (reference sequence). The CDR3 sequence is CASSYSQGASYTF. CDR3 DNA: TGTGCCAGCAGTTATTCACAGGGCGCGAGCTACACCTTC.

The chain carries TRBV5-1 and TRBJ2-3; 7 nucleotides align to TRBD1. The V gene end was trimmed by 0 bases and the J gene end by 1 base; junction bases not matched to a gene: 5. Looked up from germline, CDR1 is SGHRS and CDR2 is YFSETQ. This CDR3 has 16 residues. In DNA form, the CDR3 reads TGCGCCAGCAGCTTGGAGGGGGCAGGGGGCACAGATACGCAGTATTTT. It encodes CASSLEGAGGTDTQYF.

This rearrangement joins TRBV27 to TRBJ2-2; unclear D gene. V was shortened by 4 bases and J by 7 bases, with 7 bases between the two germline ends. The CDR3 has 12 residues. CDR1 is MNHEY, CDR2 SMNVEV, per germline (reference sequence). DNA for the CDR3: TGTGCCAGCAGTTCAGGCGACGGGGAGCTGTTTTTT. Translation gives CASSSGDGELFF.

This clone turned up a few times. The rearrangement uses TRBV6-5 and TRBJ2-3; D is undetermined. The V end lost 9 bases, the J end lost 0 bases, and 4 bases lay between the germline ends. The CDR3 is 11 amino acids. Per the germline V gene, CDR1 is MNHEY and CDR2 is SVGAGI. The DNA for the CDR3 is TGTGCCAGGGGCAGCACAGATACGCAGTATTTT. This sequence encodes CARGSTDTQYF.

As DNA, the CDR3 is TGTGCCAGCAGTCTGGGACAGGGAGCCGGTGGCTACACCTTC. Residues: CASSLGQGAGGYTF. The chain links TRBV27 to TRBJ1-2; 9 bases agree with TRBD1. Germline lookup yields CDR1 MNHEY and CDR2 SMNVEV (reference sequence). The CDR3 is made up of 14 amino acids. V shed 5 bases, J shed 7 bases, and the junction held 8 bases outside the gene matches.

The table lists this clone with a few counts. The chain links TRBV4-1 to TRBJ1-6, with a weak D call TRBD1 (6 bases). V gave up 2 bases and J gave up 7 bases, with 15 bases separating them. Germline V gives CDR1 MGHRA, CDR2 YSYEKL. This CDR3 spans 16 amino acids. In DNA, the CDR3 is TGCGCCAGCAGCCAACGACAGGACTTGAAGAATTCACCCCTCCACTTT. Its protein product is CASSQRQDLKNSPLHF.

Here the CDR3 DNA reads TGTGCCAGCAGCCGGGAGGGCCGGGATACGCAGTATTTT. Its translation: CASSREGRDTQYF. J is TRBJ2-3 and V is TRBV5-4; TRBD2 matches 8 bases. The CDR3 has 13 amino acids. CDR1 SGHNT and CDR2 YYREEE come from the germline V gene (reference sequence). The trim removed 4 bases at V and 6 bases at J, leaving 4 bases unmatched.

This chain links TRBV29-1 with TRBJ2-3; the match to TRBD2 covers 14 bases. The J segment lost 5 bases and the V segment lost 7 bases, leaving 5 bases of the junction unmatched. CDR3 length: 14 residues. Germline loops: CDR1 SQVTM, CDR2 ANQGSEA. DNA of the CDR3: TGCAGCGCCGGACTAGCGGGAGGCCGAGATACGCAGTATTTT. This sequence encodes CSAGLAGGRDTQYF.

CDR3 sequence (DNA): TGTGCCAGCAGCCTAACCGTGAGTAGTGTCTACGAGCAGTACTTC. It is translated as CASSLTVSSVYEQYF. The rearrangement uses TRBV11-2 and TRBJ2-7; no clear D gene. Trimming pared 5 bases from V and 3 bases from J, leaving 17 bases between. From germline, CDR1 is SGHAT and CDR2 FQNNGV. This CDR3 comprises 15 residues.

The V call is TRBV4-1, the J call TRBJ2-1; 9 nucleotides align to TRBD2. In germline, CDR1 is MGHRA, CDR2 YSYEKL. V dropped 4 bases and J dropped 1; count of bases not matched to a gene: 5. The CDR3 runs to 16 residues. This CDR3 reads CASSPDSGRSYNEQFF. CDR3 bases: TGCGCCAGCAGCCCTGATAGCGGGAGATCCTACAATGAGCAGTTCTTC.

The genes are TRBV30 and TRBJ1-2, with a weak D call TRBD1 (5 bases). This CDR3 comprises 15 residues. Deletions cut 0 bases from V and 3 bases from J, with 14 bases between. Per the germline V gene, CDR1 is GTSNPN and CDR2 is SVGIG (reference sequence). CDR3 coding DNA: TGTGCCTGGAGTGTACGTCCCAAAGGGGACTATGGCTACACCTTC. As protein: CAWSVRPKGDYGYTF.

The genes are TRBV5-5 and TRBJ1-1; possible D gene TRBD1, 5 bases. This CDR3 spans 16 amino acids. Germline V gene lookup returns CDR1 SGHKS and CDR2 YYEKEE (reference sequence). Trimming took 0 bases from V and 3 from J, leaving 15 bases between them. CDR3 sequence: CASSLASGGLYTEAFF. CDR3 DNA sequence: TGTGCCAGCAGCTTGGCGTCGGGGGGGTTGTACACTGAAGCTTTCTTT. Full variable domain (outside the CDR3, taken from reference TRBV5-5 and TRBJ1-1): DAGVTQSPTHLIKTRGQQVTLRCSPISGHKSVSWYQQVLGQGPQFIFQYYEKEERGRGNFPDRFSARQFPNYSSELNVNALLLGDSALYLCASSLASGGLYTEAFFGQGTRLTVV.

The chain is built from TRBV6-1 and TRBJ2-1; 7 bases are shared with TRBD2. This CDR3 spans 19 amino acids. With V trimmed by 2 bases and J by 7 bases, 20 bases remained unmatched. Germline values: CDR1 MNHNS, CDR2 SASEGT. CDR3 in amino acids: CASSEPHRAGGSPLNEQFF. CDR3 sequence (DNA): TGTGCCAGCAGTGAACCGCATAGGGCCGGGGGGAGCCCCCTGAATGAGCAGTTCTTC.

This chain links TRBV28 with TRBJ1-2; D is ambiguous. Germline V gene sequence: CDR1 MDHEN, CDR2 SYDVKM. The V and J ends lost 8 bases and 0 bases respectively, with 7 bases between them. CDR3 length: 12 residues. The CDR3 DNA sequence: TGTGCCAGCCATGGAGCTAACTATGGCTACACCTTC. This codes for CASHGANYGYTF.

The chain's CDR3 is CASSSGPTRPGSASFPRSPLHF. The CDR3, as DNA: TGCGCCAGCAGCTCCGGACCAACACGACCGGGGTCGGCTTCCTTCCCTCGTTCACCCCTCCACTTT. This chain uses TRBV5-1 with TRBJ1-6; D is unclear. Germline-derived CDR1 and CDR2 are SGHRS and YFSETQ. The CDR3 spans 22 residues. V dropped 3 bases and J dropped 9 bases, with 37 bases sitting between them.

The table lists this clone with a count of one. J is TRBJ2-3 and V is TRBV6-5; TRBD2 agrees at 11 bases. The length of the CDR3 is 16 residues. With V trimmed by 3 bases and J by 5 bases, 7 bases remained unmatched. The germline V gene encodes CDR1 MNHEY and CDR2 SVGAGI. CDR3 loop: CASSYQTSGAGDTQYF. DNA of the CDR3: TGTGCCAGCAGTTATCAGACTAGCGGGGCAGGAGATACGCAGTATTTT.

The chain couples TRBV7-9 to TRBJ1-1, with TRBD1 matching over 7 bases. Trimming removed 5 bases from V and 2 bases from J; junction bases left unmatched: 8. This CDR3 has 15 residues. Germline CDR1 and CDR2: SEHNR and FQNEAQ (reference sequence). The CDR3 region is CASSPAEGANTEAFF. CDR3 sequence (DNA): TGTGCCAGCAGCCCAGCTGAGGGGGCAAACACTGAAGCTTTCTTT. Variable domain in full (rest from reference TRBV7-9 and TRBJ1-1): DTGVSQNPRHKITKRGQNVTFRCDPISEHNRLYWYRQTLGQGPEFLTYFQNEAQLEKSRLLSDRFSAERPKGSFSTLEIQRTEQGDSAMYLCASSPAEGANTEAFFGQGTRLTVV.

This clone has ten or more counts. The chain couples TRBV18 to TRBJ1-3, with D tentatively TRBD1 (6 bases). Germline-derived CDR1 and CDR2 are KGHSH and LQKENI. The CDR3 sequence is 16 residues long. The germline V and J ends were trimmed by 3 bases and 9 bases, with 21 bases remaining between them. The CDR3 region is CASSPGDRGGLGTIYF. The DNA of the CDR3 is TGTGCCAGCTCACCCGGCGATCGCGGGGGCCTGGGCACCATATATTTT.

This CDR3 reads CSAGGEKAYYEQYF. Written as DNA, the CDR3 is TGCAGCGCAGGGGGCGAGAAGGCCTACTACGAGCAGTACTTC. The chain carries TRBV29-1 and TRBJ2-7; the match to TRBD1 covers 8 bases. The CDR3 has 14 residues. After removal of 7 bases from V and 3 bases from J, the junction contained 11 bases not matched to a gene. The germline V gene has CDR1 SQVTM and CDR2 ANQGSEA.

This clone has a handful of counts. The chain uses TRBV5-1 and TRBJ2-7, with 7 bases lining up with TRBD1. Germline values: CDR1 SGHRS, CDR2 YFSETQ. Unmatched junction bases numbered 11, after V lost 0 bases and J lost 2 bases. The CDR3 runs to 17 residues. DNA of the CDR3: TGCGCCAGCAGCTTGGTAACGTCCCGGACAGGAGCCTACGAGCAGTACTTC. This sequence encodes CASSLVTSRTGAYEQYF.

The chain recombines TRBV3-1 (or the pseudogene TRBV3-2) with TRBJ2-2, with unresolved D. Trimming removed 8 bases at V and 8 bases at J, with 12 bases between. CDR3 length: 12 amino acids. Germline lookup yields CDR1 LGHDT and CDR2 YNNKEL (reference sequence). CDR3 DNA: TGTGCCAGCGGAAGCCTAGTAGGGGAGCTGTTTTTT. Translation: CASGSLVGELFF.

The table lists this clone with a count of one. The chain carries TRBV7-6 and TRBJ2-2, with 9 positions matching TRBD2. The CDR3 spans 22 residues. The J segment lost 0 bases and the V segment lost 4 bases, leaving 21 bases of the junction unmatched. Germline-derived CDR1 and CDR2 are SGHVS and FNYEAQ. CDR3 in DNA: TGTGCCAGCAGCTCACCCCGGTTACCCCACCCAGTAGCGGGAGCGAACACCGGGGAGCTGTTTTTT. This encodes CASSSPRLPHPVAGANTGELFF.

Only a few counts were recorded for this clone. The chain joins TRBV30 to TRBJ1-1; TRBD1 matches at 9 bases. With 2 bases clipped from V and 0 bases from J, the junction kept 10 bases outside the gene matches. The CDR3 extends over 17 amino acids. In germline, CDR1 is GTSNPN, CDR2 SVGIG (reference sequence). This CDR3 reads CAWSPSDRGEVNTEAFF. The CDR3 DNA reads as TGTGCCTGGAGTCCCAGTGACAGGGGGGAAGTGAACACTGAAGCTTTCTTT.

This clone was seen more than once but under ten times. Here the CDR3 reads CASSESDASEQYF. The CDR3 bases are TGCGCCAGCAGTGAGTCCGACGCTAGCGAGCAGTACTTC. The V gene is TRBV10-1, the J gene TRBJ2-7, with D uncertain. Germline V gene lookup returns CDR1 WNHNN and CDR2 SYGVQD (reference sequence). This CDR3 is built from 13 residues. V shed 0 bases and J shed 6 bases, with 9 bases lying between them.

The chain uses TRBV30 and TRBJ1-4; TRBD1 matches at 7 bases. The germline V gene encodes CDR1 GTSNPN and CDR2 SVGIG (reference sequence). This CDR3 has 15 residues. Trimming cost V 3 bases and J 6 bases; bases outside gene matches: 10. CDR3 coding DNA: TGTGCCTGGAGCGAAGCCGGGACAGAGGATGAAAAACTGTTTTTT. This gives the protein CAWSEAGTEDEKLFF.

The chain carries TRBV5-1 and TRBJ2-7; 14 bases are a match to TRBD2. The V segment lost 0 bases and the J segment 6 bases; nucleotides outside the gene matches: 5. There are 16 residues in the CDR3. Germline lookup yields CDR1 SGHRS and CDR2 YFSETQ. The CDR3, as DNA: TGCGCCAGCAGCTTGGGCGGGACTAGCGGGAGTGGCGAGCAGTACTTC. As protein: CASSLGGTSGSGEQYF. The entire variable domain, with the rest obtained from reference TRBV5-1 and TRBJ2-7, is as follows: KAGVTQTPRYLIKTRGQQVTLSCSPISGHRSVSWYQQTPGQGLQFLFEYFSETQRNKGNFPGRFSGRQFSNSRSEMNVSTLELGDSALYLCASSLGGTSGSGEQYFGPGTRLTVT.

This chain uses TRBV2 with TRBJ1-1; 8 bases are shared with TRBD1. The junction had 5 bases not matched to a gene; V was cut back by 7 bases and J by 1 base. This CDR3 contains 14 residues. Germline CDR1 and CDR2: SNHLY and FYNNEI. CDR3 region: CASTDRVRNTEAFF. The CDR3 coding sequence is TGTGCCAGCACGGACAGGGTGAGGAACACTGAAGCTTTCTTT.

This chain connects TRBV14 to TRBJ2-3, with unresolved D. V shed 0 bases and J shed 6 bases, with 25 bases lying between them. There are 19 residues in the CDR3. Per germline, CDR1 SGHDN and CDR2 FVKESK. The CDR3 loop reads CASSQESRVVISKADTQYF. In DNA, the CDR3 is TGTGCCAGCAGCCAAGAGTCCCGGGTGGTTATTTCAAAGGCGGATACGCAGTATTTT.

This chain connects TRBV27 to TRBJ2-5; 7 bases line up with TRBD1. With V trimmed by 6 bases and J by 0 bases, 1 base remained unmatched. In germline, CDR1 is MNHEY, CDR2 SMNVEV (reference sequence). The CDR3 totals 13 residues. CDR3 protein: CASRTGDQETQYF. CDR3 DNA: TGTGCCAGCAGAACAGGGGACCAAGAGACCCAGTACTTC.